The subject of this entry is one TCR beta chain. This sample is drawn from a study of cytomegalovirus exposure and HLA in healthy donors. Produced via immunoSEQ multiplex PCR; TCRdb's table is partial and in-frame only. The table shows around 400,000 clones, with around 86% occurring only once. V was trimmed by 6 bases and J by 0 bases, leaving 10 bases between them. The CDR3 spans 14 residues. Germline CDR1 LNHNV, CDR2 YYDKDF (reference sequence). This TCR came from a woman under 30 in good health and CMV-seronegative. The chain carries TRBV15 and TRBJ2-3; a weak D match, TRBD2 (6 bases). The source material was PBMCs. This chain's CDR3 is CATSPEGSTDTQYF. For the CDR3, the DNA is TGTGCCACCAGTCCGGAGGGTAGCACAGATACGCAGTATTTT.